This is a list of T cell receptor beta chains from one sample in a study of cytomegalovirus exposure and HLA in healthy donors. The data were produced by immunoSEQ multiplex PCR, yet TCRdb's version contains in-frame clones alone and is incomplete. The data hold 150,000 to 200,000 clones, with more than 75% observed a single time. The source material was PBMCs. These TCRs come from a girl under two years old in good health and CMV-seronegative. Both conserved end residues are part of each CDR3.

TRBV29-1	CSVERGAGAFF
TRBV4-1	CASSQRDSGLHF
TRBV19	CASGPRANEKLFF
TRBV5-4	CASSMGLAGPLEQYF
TRBV7-9	CASSPWGLAGEETQYF
TRBV4-2	CASSHVGLAGENEQFF
TRBV5-4	CASSLEGVEYEQYF
TRBV19	CASTWTDNEQFF
TRBV4-3	CASSQDLSGRASVYNEQFF
TRBV7-9	CASSPGQGAGETQYF
TRBV13	CASSLDRFYGTLANYGYTF
TRBV4-1	CASSQGGQGPYNEQFF
TRBV29-1	CSVAEDTYEQYF
TRBV7-9	CASSLLADVSTYTQYF
TRBV2	CASRTGYEQYF
TRBV5-1	CASSAGQGAYNSPLHF
TRBV7-8	CASRIGTGGGKLFF
TRBV4-2	CASSQLPGLAASYNEQFF
TRBV4-3	CASSQDWGQGNQPQHF